Each of the 24 T cell receptor beta chains below was sequenced from the same sample in a study of blood T cell repertoires in COVID-19. Assay: immunoSEQ multiplex PCR; the TCRdb copy retains only in-frame clones and omits some. The table lists more than 300,000 clones, 80% to 85% of them singletons, with approximately 5% in the top ten. Sample: PBMCs or T cells enriched from blood (not recorded which). These receptors were taken from a woman aged 50 to 60 who had recovered from COVID-19.

This clone was picked up a small number of times. The chain joins TRBV12-3 or TRBV12-4 to TRBJ2-1, with 8 bases matching TRBD1. After removal of 6 bases from V and 8 bases from J, the junction contained 6 bases not matched to a gene. The CDR3 spans 13 residues. CDR3 amino acids: CASSIPGGDEQFF. The CDR3 coding sequence is TGTGCCAGCAGCATCCCAGGGGGCGATGAGCAGTTCTTC.

Only one count was recorded for this clone. The rearrangement joins TRBV19 to TRBJ1-3; TRBD1 might be the D (6 bases). Looked up from germline, CDR1 is LNHDA and CDR2 is SQIVND (reference sequence). V was shortened by 4 bases and J by 1 base, with 8 bases between the two germline ends. The length of the CDR3 is 14 residues. The CDR3, as DNA: TGTGCCAGTAGTAACACAGGGTCTGGAAACACCATATATTTT. It yields the protein CASSNTGSGNTIYF.

This clone has just a few counts. This chain uses TRBV5-4 with TRBJ1-1, with 9 positions matching TRBD1. V shed 4 bases, J shed 1 base, and the junction held 11 bases outside the gene matches. This CDR3 has 17 amino acids. CDR1 is SGHNT and CDR2 is YYREEE in the germline V gene (reference sequence). The CDR3 loop reads CASSPYRGTGRNTEAFF. CDR3 coding DNA: TGTGCCAGCAGCCCATATCGGGGGACAGGGCGGAACACTGAAGCTTTCTTT.

The CDR3 here is CASSGGASGRYEQYF. The CDR3 DNA reads as TGTGCCAGCAGCGGCGGGGCTAGCGGGAGGTACGAGCAGTACTTC. V is TRBV9 and J is TRBJ2-7; 11 positions match TRBD2. Per germline, CDR1 SGDLS and CDR2 YYNGEE. The V and J ends lost 3 bases and 4 bases, in that order; junction bases with no gene match: 6. The length of the CDR3 is 15 residues.

The chain joins TRBV14 to TRBJ2-2; maybe TRBD2 (7 bases). Trimming took off 4 bases at V and 4 bases at J, with 13 bases between the two ends. Germline lookup yields CDR1 SGHDN and CDR2 FVKESK. The CDR3 spans 15 residues. CDR3 nucleotides: TGTGCCAGCAGCCGGGGGGGCGCGGGCACCGGGGAGCTGTTTTTT. Protein sequence: CASSRGGAGTGELFF.

The chain links TRBV7-3 to TRBJ1-1, with D unclear. Per germline, CDR1 SGHTA and CDR2 FQGTGA. V lost 5 bases, J lost 0 bases, and 7 bases lay in between. The CDR3 extends over 13 amino acids. In DNA, the CDR3 is TGTGCCAGCAGCACCGAGGTGAACACTGAAGCTTTCTTT. This codes for CASSTEVNTEAFF.

The chain carries TRBV18 and TRBJ2-2, with D possibly being TRBD1 (5 bases). CDR1 is KGHSH and CDR2 is LQKENI in the germline V gene. This CDR3 comprises 14 residues. Trimming removed 3 bases at V and 6 bases at J, with 11 bases between. The CDR3 nucleotides read TGTGCCAGCTCACCCACGAGCAGGGCCGGGGAGCTGTTTTTT. Its protein is CASSPTSRAGELFF.

As regards this clone: Other DNA sequences within the sample encode an identical CDR3. The V gene is TRBV5-4, the J gene TRBJ2-7, with D possibly being TRBD1 (5 bases). Trimming left V 4 bases short and J 3 bases short, with 8 bases between. Germline V lookup: CDR1 SGHNT, CDR2 YYREEE (reference sequence). The CDR3 covers 12 residues. The CDR3 reads CASSRDSYEQYF. The CDR3 bases are TGTGCCAGCAGCCGCGACAGCTACGAGCAGTACTTC.

The rearrangement joins TRBV4-3 to TRBJ1-3, with a possible D match to TRBD1 (5 bases). V was shortened by 3 bases and J by 0 bases, with 18 bases between the two germline ends. CDR3 length: 18 residues. Per the germline V gene, CDR1 is LGHNA and CDR2 is YSLEER. CDR3: CASSHRLAQGSSGNTIYF. The DNA for the CDR3 is TGCGCCAGCAGCCACCGGTTGGCTCAGGGTAGCTCTGGAAACACCATATATTTT.

The V gene is TRBV5-6, the J gene TRBJ1-1; 7 nucleotides match TRBD1. V gave up 4 bases and J gave up 8 bases; unmatched junction bases: 14. The CDR3 is 15 amino acids. Germline V lookup: CDR1 SGHDT, CDR2 YYEEEE. CDR3 DNA sequence: TGTGCCAGCAGCGGGGACAGAGTCCTTTTTTCCGAAGCTTTCTTT. Protein: CASSGDRVLFSEAFF.

The CDR3 nucleotides read TGTGCCAGCAGCCCCGGGACACCGCCTATGCTGCAGTACTTC. Translation gives CASSPGTPPMLQYF. The chain has TRBV7-2 and TRBJ2-7; tentative D call: TRBD1 (6 bases). Per germline, CDR1 SGHTA and CDR2 FQGNSA. The CDR3 covers 14 residues. Trimming stripped 5 bases from V and 9 bases from J, with 20 bases between.

V usage is TRBV30 and J usage is TRBJ2-1; D is perhaps TRBD1 (5 bases). The V end was cut by 0 bases, the J end by 5 bases, with 8 bases between. The germline V gene encodes CDR1 GTSNPN and CDR2 SVGIG (reference sequence). CDR3 size: 13 residues. CDR3 sequence (DNA): TGTGCCTGGAGTGTCAGGGCTAACAATGAGCAGTTCTTC. Protein sequence: CAWSVRANNEQFF.

V is TRBV2 and J is TRBJ2-4; 7 nucleotides align to TRBD2. The CDR3 contains 12 residues. J gave up 6 bases and V 7 bases, and 3 bases lay outside the gene matches. The V gene's germline CDR1 is SNHLY and CDR2 FYNNEI. The CDR3 region has the DNA TGTGCCAGCAACCCGGGGGGAAACATTCAGTACTTC. This encodes CASNPGGNIQYF.

This chain uses TRBV27 with TRBJ1-6; D not certain. CDR1 is MNHEY and CDR2 is SMNVEV in the germline V gene (reference sequence). The CDR3 covers 14 residues. The germline V and J ends were trimmed by 2 bases and 9 bases, with 11 bases remaining between them. As DNA, the CDR3 is TGTGCCAGCAGTTTAGCGGGGAGGTTTTCACCCCTCCACTTT. Translating gives CASSLAGRFSPLHF.

CDR3 bases: TGTGCCAGCAGCTTAGGGCGGGGAACTCAAGAGACCCAGTACTTC. Amino acids: CASSLGRGTQETQYF. This sequence joins TRBV7-2 and TRBJ2-5; TRBD2 is a possible D gene (6 bases). This CDR3 is built from 15 residues. Germline V CDR1 and CDR2: SGHTA, FQGNSA. Trimming shortened V by 1 base and J by 2 bases, and 11 bases separated the two germline ends.

The chain recombines TRBV5-4 with TRBJ2-1; maybe TRBD2 (5 bases). V lost 0 bases and J lost 7, with 14 bases in between. There are 15 residues in the CDR3. Germline CDR1 and CDR2: SGHNT and YYREEE (reference sequence). The CDR3 region has the DNA TGTGCCAGCAGCTTGGGAGGGCCCCCCGTGAATGAGCAGTTCTTC. Encoded protein: CASSLGGPPVNEQFF.

V and J are TRBV27 and TRBJ2-2; D not resolved. V lost 5 bases and J lost 1, with 11 bases in between. The germline V gene encodes CDR1 MNHEY and CDR2 SMNVEV (reference sequence). The CDR3 runs to 15 residues. The CDR3 reads CASSARLRNTGELFF. CDR3 sequence (DNA): TGTGCCAGCAGTGCACGACTGAGGAACACCGGGGAGCTGTTTTTT.

The J gene is TRBJ1-1, the V gene TRBV11-2; TRBD1 aligns across 7 bases. Unmatched junction bases numbered 15, after V lost 7 bases and J lost 4 bases. Per germline, CDR1 SGHAT and CDR2 FQNNGV. This CDR3 region has 16 residues. The CDR3 loop is CASISVEGAVGTEAFF. CDR3 nucleotides: TGTGCCAGCATCTCAGTGGAGGGGGCGGTTGGCACTGAAGCTTTCTTT.

The chain has TRBV28 and TRBJ1-2; the D gene is possibly TRBD1 (6 bases). The CDR3 runs to 19 residues. With 5 bases removed from V and 1 base from J, the gap between germline ends came to 26 bases. Germline assignment: CDR1 MDHEN and CDR2 SYDVKM. Here the CDR3 DNA reads TGTGCCAGCAGTGGACCCAGGGGTCGGGCCAATTCCTATAACTATGGCTACACCTTC. Translating it yields CASSGPRGRANSYNYGYTF.

This clone was found once. The chain uses TRBV7-8 and TRBJ1-1; 7 nucleotides line up with TRBD1. V lost 5 bases and J lost 1; bases outside the gene matches: 13. This CDR3 region has 17 residues. Germline CDR1 SGHVS, CDR2 FQNEAQ. CDR3 bases: TGTGCCAGCAGCCACAGACAGGGTAAAGCAGGGAACACTGAAGCTTTCTTT. Translated, it gives CASSHRQGKAGNTEAFF.

CDR3 in amino acids: CASSLYRNTGELFF. The CDR3 bases are TGTGCCAGCAGCTTATACAGAAACACCGGGGAGCTGTTTTTT. The rearrangement joins TRBV7-2 to TRBJ2-2; D is ambiguous. Germline CDR1 SGHTA, CDR2 FQGNSA. V was clipped by 2 bases and J by 2 bases, with 6 bases between them. The CDR3 is 14 amino acids.

The chain links TRBV5-5 to TRBJ2-1; 11 nucleotides match TRBD2. This CDR3 is 14 amino acids long. The junction had 4 bases not matched to a gene; V was cut back by 1 base and J by 10 bases. Looked up from germline, CDR1 is SGHKS and CDR2 is YYEKEE (reference sequence). In DNA, the CDR3 is TGTGCCAGCAGCTTGCTAGCGGGAGGTTTCGAGCAGTTCTTC. Translation gives CASSLLAGGFEQFF.

The chain recombines TRBV27 with TRBJ2-7; 10 nucleotides agree with TRBD1. Looked up from germline, CDR1 is MNHEY and CDR2 is SMNVEV (reference sequence). Trimming cost V 5 bases and J 5 bases; bases outside gene matches: 12. This CDR3 is built from 16 residues. Written as DNA, the CDR3 is TGTGCCAGCAGTCCTCCCGGGACAGGGGTTTCCCACGAGCAGTACTTC. It is translated as CASSPPGTGVSHEQYF.

This clone was picked up a small number of times. This chain links TRBV6-2 or TRBV6-3 with TRBJ1-5; 8 positions match TRBD1. Trimming took 5 bases from V and 2 from J; bases not matched to a gene: 17. Germline loops: CDR1 MNHEY, CDR2 SVGEGT. The CDR3 totals 19 residues. The CDR3 reads CASSPSPGGQGRRNQPQHF. The CDR3 coding sequence is TGTGCCAGCAGTCCCTCCCCCGGTGGACAGGGACGTCGCAATCAGCCCCAGCATTTT.